This is a list of T cell receptor beta chains from one sample in a study of tumor and adjacent non-tumor tissue in lung cancer. TCRdb passed the multiplex PCR reads through MiXCR, listing each CDR3 protein once. The sample records roughly 220,000 distinct CDR3 sequences, approximately 74% being singletons. The sample taken for sequencing was lung tumor tissue. These receptors all come from a man aged 60-69 years with non-small cell lung cancer. Each CDR3 is given with its conserved first and last residue. A D gene is named only where the DNA matches it firmly.

j_gene: TRBJ1-1; v_gene: TRBV11-2; d_gene: TRBD1; CDR3aa: CASSTGDRMNTEAFF
j_gene: TRBJ1-4; v_gene: TRBV12-3/TRBV12-4; d_gene: TRBD1; CDR3aa: CASSFPGQNEKLFF
j_gene: TRBJ1-2; v_gene: TRBV5-5; d_gene: -; CDR3aa: CAGSLGQPNYGYTF
j_gene: TRBJ2-6; v_gene: TRBV6-6; d_gene: -; CDR3aa: CASSYLGANVLTF
j_gene: TRBJ1-5; v_gene: TRBV6-2/TRBV6-3; d_gene: -; CDR3aa: CASRRRDGHFLTPQHF
j_gene: TRBJ2-3; v_gene: TRBV6-4; d_gene: TRBD2; CDR3aa: CASSDGTSSTDTQYF
j_gene: TRBJ2-7; v_gene: TRBV11-1; d_gene: TRBD2; CDR3aa: CASSPGTSGVSHEQYF
j_gene: TRBJ2-1; v_gene: TRBV29-1; d_gene: TRBD1; CDR3aa: CSVAQGQGTRNEQFF
j_gene: TRBJ2-3; v_gene: TRBV20-1; d_gene: TRBD1; CDR3aa: CSASSGTGVTSTDTQYF
j_gene: TRBJ2-6; v_gene: TRBV11-2; d_gene: -; CDR3aa: CASCHISGVNVLTF
j_gene: TRBJ2-2; v_gene: TRBV6-1; d_gene: -; CDR3aa: CANSALEDTGELFF
j_gene: TRBJ2-1; v_gene: TRBV24-1; d_gene: -; CDR3aa: CATSAQGAGSYNEQFF
j_gene: TRBJ2-3; v_gene: TRBV20-1; d_gene: -; CDR3aa: CSVPRGTDMQYF
j_gene: TRBJ2-1; v_gene: TRBV11-1; d_gene: -; CDR3aa: CVSSLRGAAYNEQFF
j_gene: TRBJ1-4; v_gene: TRBV5-1; d_gene: -; CDR3aa: CASSVNTATNEKLFF
j_gene: TRBJ2-3; v_gene: TRBV6-1; d_gene: -; CDR3aa: CASSEHERAREDTQYF
j_gene: TRBJ2-3; v_gene: TRBV11-3; d_gene: -; CDR3aa: CASSQGGDTHYF
j_gene: TRBJ2-5; v_gene: TRBV12-3/TRBV12-4; d_gene: TRBD1; CDR3aa: CASGGTGAQTQYF
j_gene: TRBJ1-5; v_gene: TRBV20-1; d_gene: -; CDR3aa: CCATTEGPGQPHHF
j_gene: TRBJ2-1; v_gene: TRBV6-5; d_gene: -; CDR3aa: CASTHSEVGEQFF
j_gene: TRBJ2-3; v_gene: TRBV5-5; d_gene: -; CDR3aa: CASSFSWSTDTQYF
j_gene: TRBJ2-3; v_gene: TRBV20-1; d_gene: -; CDR3aa: CSANTAAGTQYF
j_gene: TRBJ2-7; v_gene: TRBV28; d_gene: -; CDR3aa: CASRNPGQVYEQYF
j_gene: TRBJ2-5; v_gene: TRBV11-2; d_gene: -; CDR3aa: CASSLMGRRVKETQYF
j_gene: TRBJ2-1; v_gene: TRBV11-3; d_gene: -; CDR3aa: CASSRTVANEQFF
j_gene: TRBJ2-5; v_gene: TRBV11-2; d_gene: -; CDR3aa: CANNLDSQETQYF
j_gene: TRBJ2-7; v_gene: TRBV6-1; d_gene: TRBD2; CDR3aa: CASRGRDGSLSEQYF